One and the same sample provided the 5 T cell receptor beta chains below, sequenced in a study of blood T cells in healthy people across ages. The second PCR ran roughly 7 to 12 cycles with a sample-barcoded 5' primer and J-beta primers. TCRdb ran MiXCR on the 5' RACE reads and lists one entry per CDR3 protein. The profile shows 1 million or so distinct CDR3 sequences, approximately 25% of them singletons. In addition, the sample was reused for a study of T cells of mothers and their children.

Sequencing was done on a sample of blood. The receptors were sampled from a girl aged 2-9 years in good health.

The chain uses TRBV10-3 and TRBJ2-5; 9 nucleotides line up with TRBD2. The CDR3 runs 16 residues. The ends lost 4 bases at V and 3 bases at J; junction bases unmatched: 9. Germline V gene data show CDR1 as ENHRY and CDR2 as SYGVKD. The CDR3 DNA is TGTGCCATCAGTGTGAATAGCGGGGGCCTCGAAGAGACCCAGTACTTC. This gives the protein CAISVNSGGLEETQYF.

The chain is built from TRBV21-1 and TRBJ2-2; TRBD1 is the table's D call, not checked against the DNA. TRBV21-1 is flagged as a pseudogene. The CDR3 totals 19 residues. The CDR3 nucleotides are TGTGCCAGCAGCAAAGGAATGATGGGTCGAAGGGGTAACACCGGGGAGCTGTTTTTT. Its translation is CASSKGMMGRRGNTGELFF.

The V gene is TRBV20-1, the J gene TRBJ2-1; the D is unclear. Trimming cost V 3 bases and J 6 bases, with 21 bases left between them. CDR1 DFQATT and CDR2 SNEGSKA come from the germline V gene (reference sequence). The CDR3 spans 16 residues. CDR3: CSARAPQALASNEQFF. CDR3 coding DNA: TGCAGTGCTAGGGCGCCCCAGGCTTTAGCATCCAATGAGCAGTTCTTC.

As concerns this clonotype: Without the conserved terminal phenylalanine or tryptophan, this CDR3 likely stems from a read error. The limits of the CDR3 on the DNA are not certain, so only TCRdb's listed CDR3 is given. The chain has TRBV7-9 and TRBJ2-7; whether TRBD1, the table's D call, matches the DNA was not checked. CDR1 SEHNR and CDR2 FQNEAQ come from the germline V gene (reference sequence). Ends included, the CDR3 has 11 residues. The CDR3 spells CASSSGTRADL.

A few counts support this clonotype. The V gene is TRBV6-2 or TRBV6-3, the J gene TRBJ1-5, with D possibly TRBD1 on 6 matching bases. CDR3 length: 15 residues. With 1 base removed from V and 4 bases from J, the gap between germline ends came to 11 bases. CDR1 is MNHEY and CDR2 is SVGEGT in the germline V gene. The DNA of the CDR3 is TGTGCCAGCAGTTACTGGGGACAAGGAAATCAGCCCCAGCATTTT. This gives the protein CASSYWGQGNQPQHF.